The clone carrying this T cell receptor beta chain was observed a single time. The CDR3 length is 16 residues. CDR1 is LGHNA and CDR2 is YNFKEQ in the germline V gene. Deletions cut 0 bases from V and 2 bases from J, with 12 bases between. Through a sample-barcoded 5' primer and a J-beta primer mix, a second PCR was run for roughly 6 to 12 cycles. TCRdb called the 5' RACE reads again in MiXCR, with one record for every CDR3 protein. The data contain approximately 1.5 million distinct CDR3 sequences, approximately 32% of them singletons. The data were taken from a study of blood T cells in healthy people across ages.

Sequenced input: blood. The genes are TRBV4-2 and TRBJ2-3; D uncertain. This receptor was identified in a woman aged 25 to 39 in good health. Written as DNA, the CDR3 is TGTGCCAGCAGCCAAGAGTGGGGATCCCTCACAGATACGCAGTATTTT. It yields the protein CASSQEWGSLTDTQYF.